A selection of T cell receptor beta chains follows, all from one sample in a study of technical replicates of blood from a handful of donors. Clones were sequenced by immunoSEQ multiplex PCR, and TCRdb holds only the in-frame ones, with some missing. The sample shows about 74,000 clones, approximately 95% of them seen only once. The sequenced sample was T cells isolated from PBMCs. The receptor source for this set is a human donor in good health. Both conserved end residues are trimmed from each CDR3.

10	TRBV2	ASKTGNQPQH
12	TRBV10-3	AISESGQGYEQY
14	TRBV19	ASSTTGGRGTGELF
14	TRBV7-8	ASSSTPGYDNYGYT
12	TRBV9	ASSETGTNYGYT
11	TRBV7-9	ASSLPSTNEQY
10	TRBV7-9	ALVEGSTEAF
16	TRBV7-6	ASSLALIAGGRTNEQF
13	TRBV15	ATSRVRGVYNEQF
11	TRBV29-1	SVFRGNTGELF
19	TRBV7-8	ASSLGGGRALLRSSTDTQY
12	TRBV30	AWSVQEGANVLT
12	TRBV29-1	SVQPRGGEGEQY
11	TRBV6-5	ASSPQGYHGYT
12	TRBV5-4	ASSPTGSSYEQY
9	TRBV7-8	ASSPSETQY
11	TRBV28	ASSKRGNYEQY
11	TRBV9	ASSGGRSDTQY
12	TRBV9	ASSVGSQQETQY
12	TRBV5-6	ASSLGDSSYEQY
12	TRBV7-9	ASSRTQGYTEAF
10	TRBV11-3	ASSPDRYEQY
14	TRBV7-6	ASSSIEVGSPEGYT
14	TRBV6-4	ASSDSRQGDTGELF
13	TRBV27	ASSPRTGGFYEQY
13	TRBV19	ASSISRGFSYEQY
13	TRBV14	ASSRLAGYTDTQY
12	TRBV2	ASTGEVEYTEAF
15	TRBV10-1	ASTSFDTSGPTYEQY
12	TRBV27	ASSLGQVHEKLF
14	TRBV28	ASRGGGTAHSYEQY
12	TRBV7-9	ASGAGWENNEQF
13	TRBV15	ATSRDQGGQETQY
11	TRBV28	ASSYVMNTEAF
14	TRBV18	ASSPRQGAAGQPQH
15	TRBV5-1	ASSLVAGTSGRNEQF
13	TRBV11-2	ASSGILVNTGELF
10	TRBV14	ASSQDARAAF
9	TRBV14	ASRQGNEQY
11	TRBV2	ASSFRTGYEQY
11	TRBV30	AWSGTGTGELF
15	TRBV5-1	ASSLGYKREITDTQY
11	TRBV9	ASSVSVANEQF
14	TRBV2	ASSPTSGAYTGELF
15	TRBV15	ATSRPGLASSKNIQY
12	TRBV10-3	AISGEGVNYGYT
10	TRBV25-1	ASSEVGQPQH
13	TRBV2	ASSAQGFGANVLT
14	TRBV28	ASKLSGTGNHYEQY
15	TRBV27	ASSLIRPENANYGYT
14	TRBV5-1	ASMGKAGGIQETQY
8	TRBV30	ACLNEKLF
13	TRBV5-4	ASSLAGQPGNTIY
11	TRBV14	ASSHLGGYEQY
13	TRBV5-1	ASSLVTAREDEQY
12	TRBV16	ASSQWAGGETQY
13	TRBV5-6	ASSERRHPNEKLF